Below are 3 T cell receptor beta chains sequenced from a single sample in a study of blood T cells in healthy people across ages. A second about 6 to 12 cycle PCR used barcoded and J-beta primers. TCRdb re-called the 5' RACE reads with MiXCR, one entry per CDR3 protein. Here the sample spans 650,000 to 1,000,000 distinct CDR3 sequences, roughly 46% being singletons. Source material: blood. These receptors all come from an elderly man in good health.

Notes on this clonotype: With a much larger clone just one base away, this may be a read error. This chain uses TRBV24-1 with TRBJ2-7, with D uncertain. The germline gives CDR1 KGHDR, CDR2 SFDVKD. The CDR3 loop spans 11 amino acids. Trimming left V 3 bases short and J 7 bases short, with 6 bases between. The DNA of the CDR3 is TGTGCCACCAGTGATCCAAGGGAGCAGTACTTC. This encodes CATSDPREQYF.

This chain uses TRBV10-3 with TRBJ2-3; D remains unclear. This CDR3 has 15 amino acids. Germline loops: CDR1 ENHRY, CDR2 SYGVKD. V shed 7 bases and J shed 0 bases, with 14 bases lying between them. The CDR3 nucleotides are TGTGCCATCAAGAGTCTGTCGGCTAGCACAGATACGCAGTATTTT. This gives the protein CAIKSLSASTDTQYF.

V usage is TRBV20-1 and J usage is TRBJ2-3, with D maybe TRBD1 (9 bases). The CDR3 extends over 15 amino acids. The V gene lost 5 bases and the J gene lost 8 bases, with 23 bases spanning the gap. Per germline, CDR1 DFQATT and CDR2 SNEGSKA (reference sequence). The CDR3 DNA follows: TGCAGTGCTTCCGGGGGGGACAGGGTTTTGGGTACGCAGTATTTT. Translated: CSASGGDRVLGTQYF.